Listed below are T cell receptor beta chains from one sample, sequenced in a study of T cell repertoires in cytomegalovirus infection. TCRdb fed the reads into MiXCR, producing one record per CDR3 protein. This sample carries 370,000 or so distinct CDR3 sequences, nearly 35% of them seen once, and the ten largest clones take 13%. The antigens of these receptors remain unknown. This specimen consisted of cultured PBMCs, obtained from culture after CMV antigen stimulation. The receptors shown here come from a human donor in good health (CMV status not recorded). Some clones in this sample may be carry-over from other donors' samples. CDR3s include the opening cysteine and the closing phenylalanine or tryptophan.

TRBV9	TRBJ2-1	CASSARLASYNEQFF
TRBV19	TRBJ1-3	CASSIRDSLNTIYF
TRBV28	TRBJ2-1	CASSLGLAAQRRWNEQFF
TRBV7-8	TRBJ1-5	CASSLIRNSNQPQHF
TRBV12-3/TRBV12-4	TRBJ1-4	CASASRGEKLFF
TRBV6-5	TRBJ2-1	CASRRGSLGDEQFF
TRBV7-9	TRBJ2-7	CASSLARARDEQYF
TRBV7-2	TRBJ2-3	CASTRGGSTDTQYF
TRBV7-2	TRBJ2-1	CASSLRQGAYNEQFF
TRBV7-6	TRBJ2-7	CASSIEVGSYEQYF
TRBV7-2	TRBJ2-5	CASSLAGRAGAVQVTQYF
TRBV6-2/TRBV6-3	TRBJ2-4	CASSGRQGLTKNIQYF
TRBV5-1	TRBJ2-1	CASSLRLAASSYNEQFF
TRBV19	TRBJ2-5	CASTPLGTGRIETQYF
TRBV7-8	TRBJ1-1	CASSPEGQGITEAFF
TRBV6-6	TRBJ2-1	CASSPPPGLALTNEQFF
TRBV11-2	TRBJ1-2	CATADSLRYGYTF
TRBV6-2/TRBV6-3	TRBJ2-1	CASSYSAGEVYEQFF
TRBV27	TRBJ2-7	CASSLEVPLAGGFEQYF
TRBV10-3	TRBJ2-1	CAIRAGTLRNWETNEQFF
TRBV7-9	TRBJ2-1	CASSRRRTSGYNEQFF
TRBV7-8	TRBJ1-5	CASSIRLMSNQPQHF
TRBV7-2	TRBJ2-7	CASSPERGVFYEQYF
TRBV24-1	TRBJ1-1	CATSVRTAKNTEAFF
TRBV28	TRBJ2-7	CASSLPGGNEQYF
TRBV7-2	TRBJ1-5	CASSPGTGGAGQPQHF
TRBV7-9	TRBJ1-4	CASTNPDRWGEKLFF
TRBV7-8	TRBJ1-1	CASSLDTGAKAFF
TRBV20-1	TRBJ2-3	CSARRWGGQSTDTQYF
TRBV19	TRBJ1-5	CASQNRGNQPQHF
TRBV7-9	TRBJ2-1	CASSLQAGGPRGNEQFF
TRBV27	TRBJ2-1	CASSLKKGLLRSYNEQFF
TRBV28	TRBJ2-7	CASSLGGRISYEQYF
TRBV6-2/TRBV6-3	TRBJ2-1	CASTVSINNEQFF
TRBV11-3	TRBJ1-2	CASSQDRGQDYGYTF
TRBV10-3	TRBJ1-1	CAISENWGAFF
TRBV7-2	TRBJ2-4	CASSHEGGRAKNIQYF
TRBV12-3/TRBV12-4	TRBJ2-3	CASSSGGSSTDTQYF
TRBV29-1	TRBJ2-1	CSVEEGAWNNEQFF
TRBV5-6	TRBJ1-2	CASSPLFAGGYTF
TRBV4-3	TRBJ2-5	CASSQEGAEAPGTQYF